This paragraph covers one T cell receptor (beta chain) sequence. Its antigen is not identified. Trimming took 4 bases from V and 3 from J, leaving 16 bases between them. This CDR3 comprises 15 residues. CDR1 and CDR2 from the germline V gene are LNHDA and SQIVND (reference sequence). This sample is part of a study of radiotherapy plus CTLA-4 blockade in lung cancer. Background on the study: Of all patients, approximately 17% responded objectively and approximately 30% showed disease control.

Study conclusions and caveats: Expansion of tumor-derived TCR clones was observed in blood after radiotherapy plus ipilimumab. Reportedly, early blood T cell clone dynamics best predicted response, with interferon-beta.

Sequencing used immunoSEQ multiplex PCR; TCRdb keeps in-frame clones, though not all of them. The data contain 75,000 to 100,000 clones, about 90% of them singletons. The rearrangement joins TRBV19 to TRBJ2-7, with D unresolved. This clonotype originated in a human donor with non-small cell lung cancer that progressed on radiotherapy plus ipilimumab. The sample here was peripheral blood, taken from a patient treated with radiotherapy plus ipilimumab. The CDR3 DNA is TGTGCCAGTAGTAATGCCCTAACGGCCTTCTACGAGCAGTACTTC. Protein product: CASSNALTAFYEQYF. The entire variable domain, with the rest obtained from reference TRBV19 and TRBJ2-7, is as follows: DGGITQSPKYLFRKEGQNVTLSCEQNLNHDAMYWYRQDPGQGLRLIYYSQIVNDFQKGDIAEGYSVSREKKESFPLTVTSAQKNPTAFYLCASSNALTAFYEQYFGPGTRLTVT.